Here is one TCR beta chain with its context. Its antigen is currently unknown. The source of the sample is a study of breast tumors, draining lymph nodes, adjacent tissues. Whole-study results and caveats: Data fit most tumor T cells coming from lymph node, expanding in tumor.

Germline CDR1 and CDR2: SGHTA and FQGTGA. The junction had 8 bases not matched to a gene; V was cut back by 1 base and J by 6 bases. This CDR3 spans 16 amino acids. A single record per CDR3 protein comes from TCRdb applying MiXCR to the multiplex PCR reads. This sample has around 150,000 distinct CDR3 sequences; approximately 29% occur once, and the top ten carry 2.3%. Samples came from axillary lymph nodes draining the breast cancer. V usage is TRBV7-3 and J usage is TRBJ2-7, with 11 bases matching TRBD2. The sample was axillary lymph node tissue. The clonotype was recovered from a female donor with breast cancer. Some clones in this sample may be carry-over from other donors' samples. The CDR3 spells CASSLNSVAGGSEQYF. The CDR3, as DNA: TGTGCCAGCAGCTTAAATTCCGTAGCGGGGGGGAGCGAGCAGTACTTC. Full variable domain (outside the CDR3, taken from reference TRBV7-3 and TRBJ2-7): GAGVSQTPSNKVTEKGKYVELRCDPISGHTALYWYRQSLGQGPEFLIYFQGTGAADDSGLPNDRFFAVRPEGSVSTLKIQRTERGDSAVYLCASSLNSVAGGSEQYFGPGTRLTVT.